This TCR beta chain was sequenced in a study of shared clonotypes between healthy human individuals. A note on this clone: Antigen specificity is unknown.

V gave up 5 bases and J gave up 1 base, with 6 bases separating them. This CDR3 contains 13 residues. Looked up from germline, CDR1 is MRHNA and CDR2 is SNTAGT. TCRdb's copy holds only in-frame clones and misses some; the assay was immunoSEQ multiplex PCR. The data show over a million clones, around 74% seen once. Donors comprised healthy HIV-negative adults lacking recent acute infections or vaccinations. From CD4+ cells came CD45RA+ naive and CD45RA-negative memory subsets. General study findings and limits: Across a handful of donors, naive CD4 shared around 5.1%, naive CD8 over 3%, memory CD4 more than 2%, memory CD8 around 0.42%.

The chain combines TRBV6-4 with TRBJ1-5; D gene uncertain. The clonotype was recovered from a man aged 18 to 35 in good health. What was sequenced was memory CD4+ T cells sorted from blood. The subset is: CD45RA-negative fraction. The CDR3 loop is CASSTHSNQPQHF. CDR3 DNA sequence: TGTGCCAGCAGTACTCACAGCAATCAGCCCCAGCATTTT.